The 9 T cell receptor beta chains in this list originate from one sample, sequenced in a study of CD8+CD57+ T cells in acquired aplastic anemia. The template used for profiling TCR beta VDJ and CDR3 was genomic DNA. TCRdb ran MiXCR on the reads and lists one entry per CDR3 protein. The data show around 400,000 distinct CDR3 sequences, 55% to 70% seen once. The sequencing input was sorted CD4+, CD8+, or CD8+CD57+ T cells (not recorded which) from PBMCs. These receptor sequences come from a human donor in good health, serving as a control.

As regards this clonotype: A much larger clone is a single base away; this may be a read error. Since no conserved phenylalanine or tryptophan closes the CDR3, a read error is the likely cause. The genes are TRBV4-3 and TRBJ2-5; the D is unclear. CDR3 size: 13 residues. Germline values: CDR1 LGHNA, CDR2 YSLEER. V was pared by 0 bases and J by 2 bases, with 4 bases between. CDR3 DNA: TGCGCCAGCAGCCAAGATCCTCAAGAGACCCAGTACCTC. Translation gives CASSQDPQETQYL.

This rearrangement joins TRBV2 to TRBJ2-5; D is undetermined. V was shortened by 6 bases and J by 5 bases, with 16 bases between the two germline ends. The CDR3 is made up of 14 amino acids. Germline-derived CDR1 and CDR2 are SNHLY and FYNNEI. Here the CDR3 reads CASSFQSGAETQYF. The CDR3 region has the DNA TGTGCCAGCAGCTTTCAATCGGGTGCGGAGACCCAGTACTTC. Using reference TRBV2 and TRBJ2-5 for the parts outside the CDR3, the full variable domain is EPEVTQTPSHQVTQMGQEVILRCVPISNHLYFYWYRQILGQKVEFLVSFYNNEISEKSEIFDDQFSVERPDGSNFTLKIRSTKLEDSAMYFCASSFQSGAETQYFGPGTRLLVL.

This chain links TRBV19 with TRBJ2-1; D perhaps matches TRBD1 (5 bases). V lost 5 bases, J lost 8 bases, and 10 bases lay in between. The germline V gene encodes CDR1 LNHDA and CDR2 SQIVND (reference sequence). CDR3 length: 12 residues. The CDR3 coding sequence is TGTGCCAGTAGTTCCTCCAGGGATGAGCAGTTCTTC. This codes for CASSSSRDEQFF. Complete variable domain (other parts from reference TRBV19 and TRBJ2-1): DGGITQSPKYLFRKEGQNVTLSCEQNLNHDAMYWYRQDPGQGLRLIYYSQIVNDFQKGDIAEGYSVSREKKESFPLTVTSAQKNPTAFYLCASSSSRDEQFFGPGTRLTVL.

As to this clonotype: One junction end disagrees with the germline gene, perhaps due to a read error. V is TRBV7-2 and J is TRBJ1-4; D gene uncertain. The CDR3 sequence is 11 residues long. Germline V gene data show CDR1 as SGHTA and CDR2 as FQGNSA. CDR3 in DNA: TGTGCCAGCAGTACTAATAAAAAACAGTTCTTT. Residues: CASSTNKKQFF.

Regarding this clonotype: It is likely a read error, because the conserved phenylalanine at the end of the CDR3 is missing. The limits of the CDR3 on the DNA are not certain, so only TCRdb's listed CDR3 is given. The chain couples TRBV7-3 to TRBJ1-1; the DNA was not used to check the table's D call, TRBD1. A total of 12 residues make up the CDR3, ends included. CDR1 and CDR2 from the germline V gene are SGHTA and FQGTGA. CDR3: CASSLRAQGEKL.

Concerning this clonotype: Here the CDR3 omits its conserved ending phenylalanine or tryptophan, so a read error is the likely source. It is unclear where the CDR3 begins or ends on the DNA, so no DNA is shown, and the CDR3 is as TCRdb lists it. The chain couples TRBV7-2 to TRBJ2-3; TRBD1, as called in the table, went unchecked against the DNA. The CDR3 is 13 amino acids long, termini counted. The germline CDR1 and CDR2 sequences are SGHTA and FQGNSA. CDR3 residues: CASSLDPGQGRGY.

This chain connects TRBV12-5 to TRBJ1-6; D not resolved. CDR1 is LGHNT and CDR2 is FRNRAP in the germline V gene. CDR3 length equals 16 residues. The V end lost 6 bases, the J end lost 9 bases, and 21 bases lay between the germline ends. The CDR3 DNA reads as TGTGCTAGTGGCTTATCCGAGGTAGGGCGTTCTTCACCCCTCCACTTT. It is translated as CASGLSEVGRSSPLHF. Complete variable domain (other parts from reference TRBV12-5 and TRBJ1-6): DARVTQTPRHKVTEMGQEVTMRCQPILGHNTVFWYRQTMMQGLELLAYFRNRAPLDDSGMPKDRFSAEMPDATLATLKIQPSEPRDSAVYFCASGLSEVGRSSPLHFGNGTRLTVT.

This clonotype was observed at least ten times. The J gene is TRBJ2-7, the V gene TRBV12-3 or TRBV12-4; no definite D call. Trimming shortened V by 5 bases and J by 9 bases, and 20 bases separated the two germline ends. The CDR3 is 14 residues long. CDR3 in amino acids: CASSPLGPPIGQYF. DNA for the CDR3: TGTGCCAGCAGTCCCCTTGGACCCCCAATAGGGCAGTACTTC.

Turning to this clonotype: Likely a read error: the CDR3 ends without its conserved phenylalanine or tryptophan. It is unclear where the CDR3 begins or ends on the DNA, so no DNA is shown, and the CDR3 is as TCRdb lists it. This chain uses TRBV2 with TRBJ1-6; the table's D gene call, TRBD1, was not cross checked with the DNA. Per the germline V gene, CDR1 is SNHLY and CDR2 is FYNNEI. The CDR3 has 14 amino acids, counting both end residues. CDR3 loop: CASSEQGTHAPLLV.